Below are 4 T cell receptor beta chains sequenced from a single sample in a study of blood T cell repertoires in COVID-19. Profiling relied on immunoSEQ multiplex PCR, and the TCRdb table lists in-frame clones only, not all of them. The table lists some 150,000 clones, over 75% of them singletons. The sample taken for sequencing was PBMCs or T cells enriched from blood (not recorded which). The origin of the receptors is a woman in her thirties with acute COVID-19.

Written as DNA, the CDR3 is TGTGCCAGCAGTTTATCACGCCTAGGAGGCTCCTACGAGCAGTACTTC. This codes for CASSLSRLGGSYEQYF. The V gene is TRBV28, the J gene TRBJ2-7; possible D gene TRBD2, 5 bases. V was trimmed by 1 base and J by 0 bases, leaving 13 bases between them. Per germline, CDR1 MDHEN and CDR2 SYDVKM. This CDR3 spans 16 amino acids.

The CDR3, as DNA: TGCACCAGTGGACAGCGCACTGAAGCTTTCTTT. Its protein is CTSGQRTEAFF. This sequence joins TRBV20-1 and TRBJ1-1; D possibly corresponds to TRBD1 (6 bases). This CDR3 has 11 amino acids. Germline V gene sequence: CDR1 DFQATT, CDR2 SNEGSKA (reference sequence).

The V call is TRBV29-1, the J call TRBJ2-7; 9 bases line up with TRBD1. The V gene's germline CDR1 is SQVTM and CDR2 ANQGSEA. This CDR3 contains 14 residues. Trimming removed 7 bases from V and 2 bases from J; junction bases left unmatched: 9. CDR3 nucleotides: TGCAGCGCCCGCCGGGACAGGGTCCCCTACGAGCAGTACTTC. It translates to CSARRDRVPYEQYF.

The chain carries TRBV7-9 and TRBJ1-4, with D perhaps matching TRBD1 (5 bases). Germline-derived CDR1 and CDR2 are SEHNR and FQNEAQ (reference sequence). The CDR3 spans 13 residues. The V gene lost 5 bases and the J gene lost 8 bases, with 12 bases spanning the gap. This CDR3 reads CASSPQGGEKLFF. The DNA of the CDR3 is TGTGCCAGCAGCCCTCAGGGTGGGGAAAAACTGTTTTTT.